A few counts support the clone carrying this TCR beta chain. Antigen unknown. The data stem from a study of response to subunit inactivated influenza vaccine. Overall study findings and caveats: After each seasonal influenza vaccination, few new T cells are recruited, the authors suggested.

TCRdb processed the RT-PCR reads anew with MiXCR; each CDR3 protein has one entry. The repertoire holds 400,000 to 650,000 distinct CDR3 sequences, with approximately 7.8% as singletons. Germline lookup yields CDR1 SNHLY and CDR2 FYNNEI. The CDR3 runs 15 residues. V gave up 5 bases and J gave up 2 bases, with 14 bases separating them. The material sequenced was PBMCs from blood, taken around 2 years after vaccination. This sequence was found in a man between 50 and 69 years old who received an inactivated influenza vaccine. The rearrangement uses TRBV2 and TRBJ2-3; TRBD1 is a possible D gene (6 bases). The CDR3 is CASSKQGQITDTQYF. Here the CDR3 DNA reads TGTGCCAGCAGTAAACAGGGCCAGATCACAGATACGCAGTATTTT.